The T cell receptor beta chain under discussion was sequenced for a study of blood T cell repertoires in COVID-19. Data came from immunoSEQ multiplex PCR; TCRdb stores just in-frame clones and leaves some out. The sample has fewer than 250,000 clones; about 83% are singletons. Germline CDR1 SGHDT, CDR2 YYEEEE. Trimming at V came to 4 bases and at J to 5 bases, leaving 11 bases not matched to a gene. The CDR3 has 16 residues. The receptor was derived from a man aged 50 to 59 with active or convalescent COVID-19. The chain recombines TRBV5-6 with TRBJ2-7, with 11 bases that match TRBD1. The sample was peripheral blood. The CDR3 loop reads CASSTLGWTGGDEQYF. The CDR3 coding sequence is TGTGCCAGCAGCACCTTGGGATGGACAGGGGGCGACGAGCAGTACTTC.